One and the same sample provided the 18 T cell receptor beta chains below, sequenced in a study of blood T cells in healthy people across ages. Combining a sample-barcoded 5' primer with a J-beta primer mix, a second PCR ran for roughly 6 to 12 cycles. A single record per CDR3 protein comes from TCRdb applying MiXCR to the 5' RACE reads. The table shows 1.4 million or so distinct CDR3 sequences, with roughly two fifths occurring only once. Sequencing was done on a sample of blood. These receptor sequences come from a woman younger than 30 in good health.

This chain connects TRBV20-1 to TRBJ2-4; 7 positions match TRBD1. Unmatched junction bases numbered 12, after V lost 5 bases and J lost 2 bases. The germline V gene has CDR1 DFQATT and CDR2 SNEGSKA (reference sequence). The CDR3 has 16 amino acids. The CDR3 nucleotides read TGCAGTGCTCAACACAGGGGAAGGGAAACCAAAAACATTCAGTACTTC. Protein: CSAQHRGRETKNIQYF.

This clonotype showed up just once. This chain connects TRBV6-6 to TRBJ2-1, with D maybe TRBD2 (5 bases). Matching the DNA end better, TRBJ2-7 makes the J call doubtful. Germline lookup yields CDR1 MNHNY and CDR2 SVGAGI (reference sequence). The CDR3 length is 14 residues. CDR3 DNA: TGTGCCACCCGTACTAGTGTCTCCTACAATGAGCAGTACTTC. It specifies CATRTSVSYNEQYF.

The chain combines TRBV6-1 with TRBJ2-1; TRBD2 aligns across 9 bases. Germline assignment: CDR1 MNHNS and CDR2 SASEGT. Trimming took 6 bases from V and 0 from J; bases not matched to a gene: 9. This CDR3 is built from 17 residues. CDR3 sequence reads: CASRLLAGLHSYNEQFF. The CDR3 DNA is TGTGCCAGCAGACTTCTAGCGGGACTGCACTCCTACAATGAGCAGTTCTTC.

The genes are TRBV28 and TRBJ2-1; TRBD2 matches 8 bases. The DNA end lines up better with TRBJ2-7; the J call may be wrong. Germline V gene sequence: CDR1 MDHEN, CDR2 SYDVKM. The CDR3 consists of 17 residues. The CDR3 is CASSKIAGSRSYNEQYF. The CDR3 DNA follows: TGTGCCAGCAGTAAAATAGCGGGATCGAGGTCTTACAATGAGCAGTACTTC.

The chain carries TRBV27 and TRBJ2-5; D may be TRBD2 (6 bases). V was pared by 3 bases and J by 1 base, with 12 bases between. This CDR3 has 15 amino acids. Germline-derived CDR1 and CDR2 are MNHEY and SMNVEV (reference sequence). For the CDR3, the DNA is TGTGCCAGCAGTTTGGAGAGCGGGCTCCAAGAGACCCAGTACTTC. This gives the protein CASSLESGLQETQYF.

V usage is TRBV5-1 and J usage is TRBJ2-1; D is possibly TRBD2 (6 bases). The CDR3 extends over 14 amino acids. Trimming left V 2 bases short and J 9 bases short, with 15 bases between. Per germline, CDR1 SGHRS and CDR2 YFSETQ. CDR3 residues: CASSLPRMGGEQFF. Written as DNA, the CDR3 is TGCGCCAGCAGCTTACCGAGGATGGGGGGTGAGCAGTTCTTC.

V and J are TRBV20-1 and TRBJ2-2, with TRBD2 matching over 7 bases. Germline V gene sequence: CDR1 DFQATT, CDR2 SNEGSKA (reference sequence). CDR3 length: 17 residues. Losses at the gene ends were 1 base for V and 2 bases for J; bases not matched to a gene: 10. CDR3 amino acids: CSARAAMRGKNTGELFF. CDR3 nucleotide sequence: TGCAGTGCTAGAGCCGCCATGCGGGGGAAAAACACCGGGGAGCTGTTTTTT.

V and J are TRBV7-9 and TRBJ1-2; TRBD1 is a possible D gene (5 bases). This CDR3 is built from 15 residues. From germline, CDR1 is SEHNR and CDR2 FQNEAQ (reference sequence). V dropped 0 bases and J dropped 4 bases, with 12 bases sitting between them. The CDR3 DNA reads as TGTGCCAGCAGCTTAGCCCTAGCGGGGACCTATGGCTACACCTTC. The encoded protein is CASSLALAGTYGYTF.

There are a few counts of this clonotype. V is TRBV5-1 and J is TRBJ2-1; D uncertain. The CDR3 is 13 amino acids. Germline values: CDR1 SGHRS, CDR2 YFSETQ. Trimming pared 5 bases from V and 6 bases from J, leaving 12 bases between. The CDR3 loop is CASSKGLTNEQFF. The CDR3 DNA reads TGCGCCAGCAGTAAAGGGCTTACCAATGAGCAGTTCTTC.

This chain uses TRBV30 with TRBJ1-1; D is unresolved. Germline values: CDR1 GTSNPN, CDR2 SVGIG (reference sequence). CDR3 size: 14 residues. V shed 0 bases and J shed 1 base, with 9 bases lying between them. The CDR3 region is CAWSVVGENTEAFF. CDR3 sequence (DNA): TGTGCCTGGAGTGTAGTTGGCGAGAACACTGAAGCTTTCTTT.

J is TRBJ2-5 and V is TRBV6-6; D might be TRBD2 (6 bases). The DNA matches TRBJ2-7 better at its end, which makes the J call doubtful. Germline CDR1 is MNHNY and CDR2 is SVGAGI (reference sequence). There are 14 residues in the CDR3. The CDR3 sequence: CASSAVRGRNEQYF. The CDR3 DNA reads TGTGCCAGCAGTGCCGTCCGGGGGAGGAACGAGCAGTACTTC.

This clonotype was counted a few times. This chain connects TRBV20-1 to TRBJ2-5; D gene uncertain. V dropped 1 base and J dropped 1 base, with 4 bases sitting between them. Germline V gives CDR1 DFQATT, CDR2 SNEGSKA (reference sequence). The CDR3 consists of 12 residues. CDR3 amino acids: CSARVGQETQYF. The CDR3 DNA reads TGCAGTGCTAGAGTTGGCCAAGAGACCCAGTACTTC.

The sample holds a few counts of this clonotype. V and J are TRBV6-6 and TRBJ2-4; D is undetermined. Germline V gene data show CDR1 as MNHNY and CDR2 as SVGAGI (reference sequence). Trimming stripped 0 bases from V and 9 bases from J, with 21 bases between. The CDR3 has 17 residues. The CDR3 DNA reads TGTGCCAGCAGTTACTCGGTTTCGAGGAGTCAGGAGCGCATTCAGTACTTC. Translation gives CASSYSVSRSQERIQYF.

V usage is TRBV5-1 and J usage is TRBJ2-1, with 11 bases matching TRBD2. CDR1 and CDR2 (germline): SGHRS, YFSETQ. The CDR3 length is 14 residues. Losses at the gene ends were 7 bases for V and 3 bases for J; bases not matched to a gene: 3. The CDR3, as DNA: TGCGCCAGCGGGACTAGCGGTTACTACAATGAGCAGTTCTTC. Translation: CASGTSGYYNEQFF. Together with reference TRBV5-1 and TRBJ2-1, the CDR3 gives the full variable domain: KAGVTQTPRYLIKTRGQQVTLSCSPISGHRSVSWYQQTPGQGLQFLFEYFSETQRNKGNFPGRFSGRQFSNSRSEMNVSTLELGDSALYLCASGTSGYYNEQFFGPGTRLTVL.

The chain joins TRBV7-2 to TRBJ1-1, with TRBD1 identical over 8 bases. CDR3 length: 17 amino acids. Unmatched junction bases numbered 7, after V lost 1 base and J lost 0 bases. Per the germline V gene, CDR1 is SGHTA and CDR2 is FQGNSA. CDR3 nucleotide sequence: TGTGCCAGCAGCTTAGATTGGGCAGGGGGCTTGAACACTGAAGCTTTCTTT. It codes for CASSLDWAGGLNTEAFF.

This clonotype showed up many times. The CDR3 nucleotides are TGTGCCAGCAGCCCCCGGGACAGATACAATGAGCAGTTCTTC. Translated, it gives CASSPRDRYNEQFF. The rearrangement uses TRBV7-2 and TRBJ2-1; 7 nucleotides agree with TRBD1. Germline V CDR1 and CDR2: SGHTA, FQGNSA. The CDR3 totals 14 residues. Germline trimming cut 5 bases from V and 4 bases from J; bases unmatched to any gene: 5.

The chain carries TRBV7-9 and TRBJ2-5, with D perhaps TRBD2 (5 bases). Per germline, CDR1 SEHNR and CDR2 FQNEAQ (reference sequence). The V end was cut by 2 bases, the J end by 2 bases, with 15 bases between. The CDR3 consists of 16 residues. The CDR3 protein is CASSLTISGFQETQYF. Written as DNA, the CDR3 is TGTGCCAGCAGCTTAACTATATCGGGATTTCAAGAGACCCAGTACTTC. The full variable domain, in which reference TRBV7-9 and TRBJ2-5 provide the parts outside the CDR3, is DTGVSQNPRHKITKRGQNVTFRCDPISEHNRLYWYRQTLGQGPEFLTYFQNEAQLEKSRLLSDRFSAERPKGSFSTLEIQRTEQGDSAMYLCASSLTISGFQETQYFGPGTRLLVL.

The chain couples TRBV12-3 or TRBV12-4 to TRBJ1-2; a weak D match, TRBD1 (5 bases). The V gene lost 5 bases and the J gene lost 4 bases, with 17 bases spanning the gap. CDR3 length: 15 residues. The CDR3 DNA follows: TGTGCCAGCAGTCCACCCCTAGGGGACGGCTATGGCTACACCTTC. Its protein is CASSPPLGDGYGYTF.